The rows below give T cell receptor beta chains drawn from one sample of a study of molecular identifiers for immune sequencing clone quantification. MiXCR, run by TCRdb on the PCR reads, gives a single entry per CDR3 protein. The sample records 63,000 or so distinct CDR3 sequences, roughly 17% being singletons. The sample consisted of naive CD8+ T cells from blood, with Jurkat cell RNA spiked in. The receptors stem from a human donor in good health. Some libraries in this study had Jurkat cell RNA spiked in. The CDR3 runs from the conserved cysteine through the conserved F or W. The D gene is left open where the match is weak. Not all rows give a size; the values are once, few, many and, for expanded clones, a class.

size: many
J: TRBJ1-1
V: TRBV28
D: TRBD1
DNA: TGTGCCAGCAGTCACGACAGGGGGCGAGGGTTTCCTGAAGCTTTCTTT
CDR3: CASSHDRGRGFPEAFF

size: .
J: TRBJ2-1
V: TRBV6-5
D: TRBD2
DNA: TGTGCCAGCAGCAGACTAGCGGGGTTTCGGGAGCAGTTCTTC
CDR3: CASSRLAGFREQFF

size: .
J: TRBJ2-2
V: TRBV5-5
D: .
DNA: TGTGCCAGCAGCCCCACCCCCAACACCGGGGAGCTGTTTTTT
CDR3: CASSPTPNTGELFF

size: many
J: TRBJ2-7
V: TRBV28
D: .
DNA: TGTGCCAGCAGTTTGAGGACTTACTACGAGCAGTACTTC
CDR3: CASSLRTYYEQYF

size: many
J: TRBJ1-1
V: TRBV12-3/TRBV12-4
D: .
DNA: TGTGCCAGCAAGCGACAGAACACTGAAGCTTTCTTT
CDR3: CASKRQNTEAFF

size: many
J: TRBJ2-6
V: TRBV9
D: .
DNA: TGTGCCAGCAGTGCCCCTGGGGCCAACGTCCTGACTTTC
CDR3: CASSAPGANVLTF

size: many
J: TRBJ2-5
V: TRBV7-9
D: TRBD2
DNA: TGTGCCAGCAGCGCGCCGGGGCGGGAGCGGGGGGAAGAGACCCAGTACTTC
CDR3: CASSAPGRERGEETQYF

size: many
J: TRBJ2-7
V: TRBV4-3
D: .
DNA: TGCGCCAGCAGCCAAGATGAGTACGGCTACGAGCAGTACTTC
CDR3: CASSQDEYGYEQYF

size: many
J: TRBJ2-1
V: TRBV6-4
D: .
DNA: TGTGCCAGCAGTGACTCGATAGTCCCGTCTGAAGAGCAGTTCTTC
CDR3: CASSDSIVPSEEQFF

size: many
J: TRBJ2-7
V: TRBV4-3
D: TRBD2
DNA: TGCGCCAGCAGCGGCGGGACTAGTTTCAACGAGCAGTACTTC
CDR3: CASSGGTSFNEQYF

size: .
J: TRBJ2-3
V: TRBV13
D: TRBD2
DNA: TGTGCCAGCAGCTCCCGGACTGGCGGGAGCGAACGCAGCACAGATACGCAGTATTTT
CDR3: CASSSRTGGSERSTDTQYF

size: once
J: TRBJ2-1
V: TRBV27
D: .
DNA: TGTGCCAGCAGTTTATCGTGGCAGGGCTACTACAATGAGCAGTTCTTC
CDR3: CASSLSWQGYYNEQFF